Listed here are 28 T cell receptor beta chains from one sample, sequenced in a study of cytomegalovirus exposure and HLA in healthy donors. Primers included in the PCR were 60 Vbeta and 13 Jbeta primers. Some clones are missing from TCRdb's copy, which holds only in-frame ones; the method was immunoSEQ multiplex PCR. The table lists under 150,000 clones, around 73% of them singletons, with approximately 2.9% in the top ten. Sample: PBMCs. The receptors here all came from a human donor in good health.

The chain recombines TRBV5-1 with TRBJ2-4, with 12 bases that match TRBD1. The germline CDR1 and CDR2 sequences are SGHRS and YFSETQ. There are 14 residues in the CDR3. V lost 3 bases, J lost 6 bases, and 1 base stayed unmatched. In nucleotides, the CDR3 is TGCGCCAGCAGCTGGGGACAGGGGGCAAACATTCAGTACTTC. This gives the protein CASSWGQGANIQYF.

The CDR3 coding sequence is TGTGCCAGCAGCCCCGGGATTGTCGGCAAAAACATTCAGTACTTC. Its translation: CASSPGIVGKNIQYF. The chain joins TRBV7-3 to TRBJ2-4; D perhaps matches TRBD2 (5 bases). V shed 5 bases and J shed 3 bases, with 14 bases lying between them. Germline CDR1 SGHTA, CDR2 FQGTGA. This CDR3 region has 15 residues.

The V gene is TRBV29-1, the J gene TRBJ1-1; 7 bases agree with TRBD1. The ends lost 4 bases at V and 8 bases at J; junction bases unmatched: 13. Germline loops: CDR1 SQVTM, CDR2 ANQGSEA. This CDR3 is built from 14 residues. The CDR3 loop is CSVVPWDRIPEAFF. CDR3 bases: TGCAGCGTTGTACCTTGGGACAGAATTCCGGAAGCTTTCTTT.

CDR3 protein: CASSRQGPYNEQFF. The CDR3 region has the DNA TGTGCCAGCAGCCGACAGGGGCCATACAATGAGCAGTTCTTC. The rearrangement joins TRBV27 to TRBJ2-1; 8 positions agree with TRBD1. V was clipped by 6 bases and J by 4 bases; unmatched bases: 5. The germline gives CDR1 MNHEY, CDR2 SMNVEV (reference sequence). CDR3 size: 14 residues.

V usage is TRBV9 and J usage is TRBJ2-7; 7 nucleotides match TRBD1. The trim removed 0 bases at V and 5 bases at J, leaving 8 bases unmatched. The CDR3 has 15 amino acids. From germline, CDR1 is SGDLS and CDR2 YYNGEE. The CDR3 region has the DNA TGTGCCAGCAGCGTAGGAACAGGGGAGACCCACGAGCAGTACTTC. Translation: CASSVGTGETHEQYF.

The table lists this clone with a count of one. V is TRBV5-1 and J is TRBJ2-2; 12 bases map to TRBD1. This CDR3 region has 16 residues. The V segment lost 4 bases and the J segment 7 bases; nucleotides outside the gene matches: 8. Germline V lookup: CDR1 SGHRS, CDR2 YFSETQ. In nucleotides, the CDR3 is TGCGCCAGCAGCCGACTCGGGACAGGGGGCCACGGGGAGCTGTTTTTT. This sequence encodes CASSRLGTGGHGELFF.

Notes on this clone: The sample contains more than one DNA sequence encoding this CDR3. The chain is built from TRBV5-1 and TRBJ2-7; 8 bases map to TRBD1. Trimming at V came to 4 bases and at J to 1 base, leaving 1 base not matched to a gene. The CDR3 is made up of 13 amino acids. Germline V gene sequence: CDR1 SGHRS, CDR2 YFSETQ. CDR3 sequence (DNA): TGCGCCAGCAGCCGGGACAGGTCCTACGAGCAGTACTTC. Translation gives CASSRDRSYEQYF.

This clone was observed a few times. The chain recombines TRBV7-9 with TRBJ2-6; unclear D gene. Trimming took off 5 bases at V and 4 bases at J, with 9 bases between the two ends. Germline V gives CDR1 SEHNR, CDR2 FQNEAQ (reference sequence). This CDR3 spans 14 amino acids. The CDR3 sequence is CASSPVPGANVLTF. CDR3 bases: TGTGCCAGCAGCCCAGTTCCCGGGGCCAACGTCCTGACTTTC.

J is TRBJ2-1 and V is TRBV19, with 8 bases identical to TRBD1. The CDR3 contains 14 residues. J gave up 4 bases and V 1 base, and 0 bases lay outside the gene matches. Germline CDR1 reads LNHDA; CDR2 reads SQIVND (reference sequence). The CDR3 nucleotides are TGTGCCAGTAGTATAGGACAGGGGTACAATGAGCAGTTCTTC. It yields the protein CASSIGQGYNEQFF. The variable domain in full, completed from reference TRBV19 and TRBJ2-1, reads DGGITQSPKYLFRKEGQNVTLSCEQNLNHDAMYWYRQDPGQGLRLIYYSQIVNDFQKGDIAEGYSVSREKKESFPLTVTSAQKNPTAFYLCASSIGQGYNEQFFGPGTRLTVL.

This chain joins TRBV27 and TRBJ1-1; D gene uncertain. The CDR3 runs 11 residues. From germline, CDR1 is MNHEY and CDR2 SMNVEV (reference sequence). Trimming stripped 7 bases from V and 4 bases from J, with 7 bases between. The CDR3: CASITSTEAFF. Written as DNA, the CDR3 is TGTGCCAGCATAACGAGCACTGAAGCTTTCTTT.

The chain recombines TRBV5-5 with TRBJ2-1; 8 bases are shared with TRBD2. Germline trimming cut 5 bases from V and 0 bases from J; bases unmatched to any gene: 4. The CDR3 contains 15 residues. Germline loops: CDR1 SGHKS, CDR2 YYEKEE (reference sequence). The chain's CDR3 is CASRATSGSYNEQFF. CDR3 bases: TGTGCCAGCAGAGCCACTAGCGGCTCCTACAATGAGCAGTTCTTC.

J is TRBJ1-6 and V is TRBV18, with 10 bases fitting TRBD1. The CDR3 loop spans 15 amino acids. The germline V gene encodes CDR1 KGHSH and CDR2 LQKENI. V trimming: 6 bases; J trimming: 5 bases; junction bases outside the gene matches: 4. CDR3 sequence (DNA): TGTGCCAGCTCCCGGGACAGGGGTAATAATTCACCCCTCCACTTT. This codes for CASSRDRGNNSPLHF.

The J gene is TRBJ1-1, the V gene TRBV5-1; D call uncertain. The V and J ends lost 2 bases and 5 bases respectively, with 19 bases between them. CDR3 length: 16 amino acids. Germline V gives CDR1 SGHRS, CDR2 YFSETQ. This chain's CDR3 is CASSFGKHSEWTEAFF. The CDR3 region has the DNA TGCGCCAGCAGCTTTGGAAAACACTCGGAGTGGACTGAAGCTTTCTTT.

The V and J genes are TRBV30 and TRBJ2-4; D may be TRBD2 (5 bases). Trimming shortened V by 0 bases and J by 3 bases, and 9 bases separated the two germline ends. The CDR3 length is 14 residues. Looked up from germline, CDR1 is GTSNPN and CDR2 is SVGIG (reference sequence). This CDR3 reads CAWSVSGSKNIQYF. The CDR3 region has the DNA TGTGCCTGGAGTGTATCGGGGAGCAAAAACATTCAGTACTTC. Filled out from reference TRBV30 and TRBJ2-4, the complete variable domain reads SQTIHQWPATLVQPVGSPLSLECTVEGTSNPNLYWYRQAAGRGLQLLFYSVGIGQISSEVPQNLSASRPQDRQFILSSKKLLLSDSGFYLCAWSVSGSKNIQYFGAGTRLSVL.

The chain links TRBV5-4 to TRBJ2-5, with 7 bases identical to TRBD2. The CDR3 length is 14 residues. Germline V gene sequence: CDR1 SGHNT, CDR2 YYREEE (reference sequence). V shed 3 bases and J 5 bases; nucleotides not matched to a gene: 7. CDR3 bases: TGTGCCAGCAGCTCCCCACTGGGGGGGGAGACCCAGTACTTC. It translates to CASSSPLGGETQYF.

The chain couples TRBV28 to TRBJ1-5, with D possibly being TRBD1 (6 bases). From germline, CDR1 is MDHEN and CDR2 SYDVKM. CDR3 length: 14 amino acids. The germline V and J ends were trimmed by 7 bases and 0 bases, with 10 bases remaining between them. The CDR3 coding sequence is TGTGCCAGCACCCGGACAGATAGCAATCAGCCCCAGCATTTT. The encoded protein is CASTRTDSNQPQHF.

This clone has just one count. The chain has TRBV6-5 and TRBJ2-1; 7 positions agree with TRBD2. Germline assignment: CDR1 MNHEY and CDR2 SVGAGI. This CDR3 spans 16 amino acids. Trimming removed 4 bases from V and 5 bases from J; junction bases left unmatched: 11. CDR3 sequence reads: CASSSKLAPGHNEQFF. In nucleotides, the CDR3 is TGTGCCAGCAGTTCGAAACTAGCGCCGGGTCACAATGAGCAGTTCTTC.

This clone was recorded once. V usage is TRBV14 and J usage is TRBJ2-7; D remains ambiguous. The CDR3 has 13 amino acids. Germline V gene lookup returns CDR1 SGHDN and CDR2 FVKESK. The V end lost 0 bases, the J end lost 6 bases, and 9 bases lay between the germline ends. The CDR3 spells CASSQDSKSEQYF. For the CDR3, the DNA is TGTGCCAGCAGCCAAGATAGTAAGAGCGAGCAGTACTTC.

The chain has TRBV5-1 and TRBJ2-7, with 12 bases matching TRBD2. The germline V gene has CDR1 SGHRS and CDR2 YFSETQ. V lost 3 bases, J lost 4 bases, and 5 bases stayed unmatched. CDR3 length: 15 amino acids. The CDR3 DNA follows: TGCGCCAGCAGCTCCGGACTAGCGGGGATTTACGAGCAGTACTTC. Its translation is CASSSGLAGIYEQYF.

This clone has only a few counts. V is TRBV9 and J is TRBJ2-7; 7 nucleotides match TRBD2. In germline, CDR1 is SGDLS, CDR2 YYNGEE. The junction had 3 bases not matched to a gene; V was cut back by 0 bases and J by 0 bases. The CDR3 consists of 15 residues. The CDR3, as DNA: TGTGCCAGCAGCGTAGATCTAGCGGCCTCCTACGAGCAGTACTTC. Its translation is CASSVDLAASYEQYF.

The chain recombines TRBV6-1 with TRBJ2-3; D gene ambiguous. CDR3 length equals 13 residues. V was trimmed by 6 bases and J by 1 base, leaving 8 bases between them. Germline-derived CDR1 and CDR2 are MNHNS and SASEGT. The CDR3 nucleotides are TGTGCCAGCAGGTTAAGAGGCACAGATACGCAGTATTTT. Its translation: CASRLRGTDTQYF.

The V call is TRBV28, the J call TRBJ1-3, with TRBD1 as a possible D gene (5 bases). V lost 10 bases to trimming and J lost 2 bases, with 12 bases between them. The CDR3 totals 13 residues. CDR1 and CDR2 from the germline V gene are MDHEN and SYDVKM. The CDR3 sequence: CATTGRAGNTIYF. CDR3 sequence (DNA): TGTGCCACTACAGGAAGAGCTGGAAACACCATATATTTT.

This clone has a handful of counts. The CDR3 region is CSVSVSTDTQYF. The CDR3 coding sequence is TGCAGCGTTTCGGTCAGCACAGATACGCAGTATTTT. This chain links TRBV29-1 with TRBJ2-3; unclear D gene. The germline V gene has CDR1 SQVTM and CDR2 ANQGSEA. CDR3 size: 12 residues. The germline V and J ends were trimmed by 5 bases and 0 bases, with 6 bases remaining between them.

This clone was found a few times. V is TRBV7-9 and J is TRBJ1-2, with D maybe TRBD1 (6 bases). Germline V gene data show CDR1 as SEHNR and CDR2 as FQNEAQ (reference sequence). Trimming stripped 10 bases from V and 3 bases from J, with 15 bases between. The CDR3 length is 13 residues. The CDR3 protein is CATDHKGDYGYTF. The CDR3 DNA sequence: TGTGCCACCGACCACAAGGGGGACTATGGCTACACCTTC.

The DNA for the CDR3 is TGTGCCGGGAGGTCGGTCTCGGGGACCCAGTACTTC. This codes for CAGRSVSGTQYF. The chain couples TRBV7-8 to TRBJ2-5; the D gene is possibly TRBD2 (6 bases). Trimming stripped 11 bases from V and 7 bases from J, with 17 bases between. The CDR3 totals 12 residues. CDR1 is SGHVS, CDR2 FQNEAQ, per germline.

CDR3 in DNA: TGTGCCAGCAGCGCTGTACGGGACAGGGCATCTACTAACTATGGCTACACCTTC. Encoded protein: CASSAVRDRASTNYGYTF. The chain joins TRBV7-6 to TRBJ1-2, with 9 bases fitting TRBD1. The CDR3 has 18 residues. From germline, CDR1 is SGHVS and CDR2 FNYEAQ. With V trimmed by 5 bases and J by 0 bases, 13 bases remained unmatched. Full variable domain (missing parts from reference TRBV7-6 and TRBJ1-2): GAGVSQSPRYKVTKRGQDVALRCDPISGHVSLYWYRQALGQGPEFLTYFNYEAQQDKSGLPNDRFSAERPEGSISTLTIQRTEQRDSAMYRCASSAVRDRASTNYGYTFGSGTRLTVV.

The chain combines TRBV7-3 with TRBJ2-3, with TRBD2 matching 7 bases. The CDR3 covers 21 residues. Per the germline V gene, CDR1 is SGHTA and CDR2 is FQGTGA. The trim removed 1 base at V and 0 bases at J, leaving 19 bases unmatched. In DNA form, the CDR3 reads TGTGCCAGCAGCTTAATCGCTCTAGCGGCAGGAGCCTTTTCTAGCACAGATACGCAGTATTTT. Protein: CASSLIALAAGAFSSTDTQYF.

This rearrangement joins TRBV7-2 to TRBJ2-7; 15 nucleotides agree with TRBD2. The CDR3 consists of 15 residues. The germline V gene has CDR1 SGHTA and CDR2 FQGNSA. With 5 bases clipped from V and 10 bases from J, the junction kept 9 bases outside the gene matches. For the CDR3, the DNA is TGTGCCAGCAGCCCTAAGGGACTAGCGGGAGGAGAACAGTACTTC. Amino acid sequence: CASSPKGLAGGEQYF.